These 15 T cell receptor beta chains came from one sample sequenced in a study of T cells in Graves' hyperthyroidism and ophthalmopathy. What was amplified from RNA transcripts were TCR beta CDR3 regions. HTBI primers were the set used in a first-round RT-PCR of the TCR CDR3. TCRdb passed the multiplex PCR reads through MiXCR, listing each CDR3 protein once. The table includes 600,000 to 650,000 distinct CDR3 sequences, roughly 20% detected once. Sequenced: blood. These receptors originate from a man aged 30-40 years with Graves' ophthalmopathy.

V is TRBV5-1 and J is TRBJ2-5, with 7 nucleotides matching TRBD1. The V and J ends lost 4 bases and 5 bases, in that order; junction bases with no gene match: 2. The CDR3 contains 12 residues. Germline CDR1 SGHRS, CDR2 YFSETQ. CDR3 amino acids: CASSNRGETQYF. The CDR3 DNA follows: TGCGCCAGCAGCAACAGGGGTGAGACCCAGTACTTC.

The chain is built from TRBV10-3 and TRBJ1-3; possible D gene TRBD1, 5 bases. This CDR3 is built from 14 residues. V lost 6 bases and J lost 7, with 16 bases in between. Germline assignment: CDR1 ENHRY and CDR2 SYGVKD. For the CDR3, the DNA is TGTGCCATCAGAGGGGAGTCTAGGGCGAACACCATATATTTT. Amino acids: CAIRGESRANTIYF.

This clonotype has a handful of counts. The chain couples TRBV7-2 to TRBJ2-2; no clear D. CDR1 is SGHTA, CDR2 FQGNSA, per germline. The ends were cut back, 7 bases at V and 4 bases at J, with 13 bases in the middle. The CDR3 totals 14 residues. Written as DNA, the CDR3 is TGTGCCAGCAAAAGAATGCGGAGCACCGGGGAGCTGTTTTTT. Residues: CASKRMRSTGELFF.

This clonotype was counted many times. This chain connects TRBV5-6 to TRBJ2-1, with TRBD1 matching 9 bases. This CDR3 has 16 amino acids. The J segment lost 5 bases and the V segment lost 2 bases, leaving 8 bases of the junction unmatched. The germline V gene has CDR1 SGHDT and CDR2 YYEEEE. The CDR3 sequence is CASSFRTGVVNNEQFF. The CDR3 DNA sequence: TGTGCCAGCAGCTTTAGGACAGGGGTTGTGAACAATGAGCAGTTCTTC.

This chain links TRBV28 with TRBJ2-5; 7 bases fit TRBD2. Trimming removed 4 bases from V and 7 bases from J; junction bases left unmatched: 12. Per the germline V gene, CDR1 is MDHEN and CDR2 is SYDVKM. The CDR3 is 15 amino acids. Written as DNA, the CDR3 is TGTGCCAGCAGTTCGGCCCAGGGAGGGTTAGGGACCCAGTACTTC. It is translated as CASSSAQGGLGTQYF.

The CDR3 loop is CASSPTPAVRDNEQFF. In DNA, the CDR3 is TGCGCCAGCAGCCCCACTCCGGCGGTTCGCGACAATGAGCAGTTCTTC. The chain recombines TRBV5-1 with TRBJ2-1; D gene uncertain. Germline V gene lookup returns CDR1 SGHRS and CDR2 YFSETQ. With 4 bases removed from V and 5 bases from J, the gap between germline ends came to 19 bases. The CDR3 has 16 amino acids. Variable domain in full (rest from reference TRBV5-1 and TRBJ2-1): KAGVTQTPRYLIKTRGQQVTLSCSPISGHRSVSWYQQTPGQGLQFLFEYFSETQRNKGNFPGRFSGRQFSNSRSEMNVSTLELGDSALYLCASSPTPAVRDNEQFFGPGTRLTVL.

V and J are TRBV3-1 and TRBJ1-1; tentative D call: TRBD1 (5 bases). CDR1 and CDR2 (germline): LGHDT, YNNKEL (reference sequence). V was clipped by 3 bases and J by 4 bases, with 12 bases between them. This CDR3 is 14 amino acids long. CDR3 region: CASSQFLGGTEAFF. CDR3 nucleotides: TGTGCCAGCAGCCAGTTCCTGGGGGGCACTGAAGCTTTCTTT.

The genes are TRBV7-2 and TRBJ2-1; no reliable D call. V shed 1 base and J shed 5 bases, with 6 bases lying between them. Germline CDR1 SGHTA, CDR2 FQGNSA. The CDR3 is made up of 13 amino acids. CDR3 residues: CASSLGAHNEQFF. The CDR3 region has the DNA TGTGCCAGCAGCTTAGGGGCCCACAATGAGCAGTTCTTC.

V usage is TRBV15 and J usage is TRBJ1-2; D is perhaps TRBD1 (5 bases). V dropped 1 base and J dropped 5 bases, with 17 bases sitting between them. The CDR3 contains 16 residues. Germline V CDR1 and CDR2: LNHNV, YYDKDF (reference sequence). Written as DNA, the CDR3 is TGTGCCACCAGCAGAGCAGACCCCCGGGACCGGTATGGCTACACCTTC. Translated, it gives CATSRADPRDRYGYTF.

Remarks on this clonotype: This may come from a read error, since a much larger clone is one base off. The rearrangement joins TRBV11-2 to TRBJ2-1; D uncertain. Per the germline V gene, CDR1 is SGHAT and CDR2 is FQNNGV. The ends were cut back, 8 bases at V and 6 bases at J, with 14 bases in the middle. The CDR3 runs 13 residues. CDR3: CASGPGSGNEQFF. DNA of the CDR3: TGTGCCAGCGGCCCCGGATCTGGCAATGAGCAGTTCTTC.

Of note for this clonotype: At one end the junction does not follow the germline gene, possibly because of a read error. The chain carries TRBV27 and TRBJ2-5; D not certain. Germline CDR1 and CDR2: MNHEY and SMNVEV (reference sequence). The CDR3 sequence is 16 residues long. CDR3 nucleotide sequence: TGTGCCAGCAGTTTATACGGCAGACACGGGCAAGGGACCCAGTACTTC. It specifies CASSLYGRHGQGTQYF.

Only a few counts were recorded for this clonotype. The genes are TRBV5-1 and TRBJ2-7; D possibly corresponds to TRBD1 (5 bases). The ends were cut back, 9 bases at V and 4 bases at J, with 17 bases in the middle. This CDR3 spans 13 amino acids. Germline loops: CDR1 SGHRS, CDR2 YFSETQ. The CDR3 reads CATAPGSGYEQYF. The CDR3 bases are TGCGCCACTGCGCCAGGGTCAGGATACGAGCAGTACTTC.

V usage is TRBV2 and J usage is TRBJ2-5; tentative D call: TRBD2 (5 bases). The J call may be mistaken, given a closer DNA end match to TRBJ2-1. Per the germline V gene, CDR1 is SNHLY and CDR2 is FYNNEI. The CDR3 is 11 residues long. The chain's CDR3 is CASSERLAQFF. CDR3 coding DNA: TGTGCCAGCAGTGAAAGGCTAGCCCAGTTCTTC.

This clonotype was detected only a few times. The genes are TRBV9 and TRBJ2-2; D may be TRBD2 (6 bases). V lost 3 bases to trimming and J lost 3 bases, with 12 bases between them. The germline CDR1 and CDR2 sequences are SGDLS and YYNGEE. This CDR3 is 15 amino acids long. As DNA, the CDR3 is TGTGCCAGCAGCGCCGACTGGGGGGACACCGGGGAGCTGTTTTTT. Residues: CASSADWGDTGELFF.

This chain uses TRBV11-2 with TRBJ1-1; D gene ambiguous. The CDR3 covers 16 residues. CDR1 and CDR2 (germline): SGHAT, FQNNGV. The V end lost 3 bases, the J end lost 3 bases, and 17 bases lay between the germline ends. The CDR3 spells CASSFTPGGMDTEAFF. The CDR3 DNA sequence: TGTGCCAGCAGCTTCACACCCGGAGGGATGGACACTGAAGCTTTCTTT.